The rows below give T cell receptor beta chains drawn from one sample of a study of T cells in localized non-small cell lung cancer. Measured with immunoSEQ multiplex PCR; TCRdb has only the in-frame clones, and not every one. This table holds about 59,000 clones, 90% to 95% found once. Source: peripheral blood, taken before any cancer treatment. Source of these receptors: a man aged 40 to 70 with stage I lung adenocarcinoma. Both conserved end residues are part of each CDR3.

v_gene,CDR3aa
TRBV4-1,CASSPGTSINEQFF
TRBV6-6,CASSYSQATGELFF
TRBV7-9,CASSHWGIEYEQYF
TRBV7-8,CASSSGQWAYGYTF
TRBV29-1,CSDKGSCYEQYF
TRBV18,CASSEGQGAKEQYF
TRBV9,CASSEGLATNRDTQYF
TRBV4-1,CASSQDRGTSLVNEQFF
TRBV10-2,CASSEKYEQFF
TRBV7-3,CASSPPGLAGYNEQFF
TRBV19,CASSASQGWEQFF
TRBV7-2,CASSPGTGYEQYF
TRBV5-6,CASSYPGQMNTGELFF
TRBV6-1,CASSEQGDTGELFF
TRBV9,CASSEGPRADTQYF
TRBV2,CASSGFELPTYTDTQYF
TRBV7-9,CASSLFAGAGELFF
TRBV6-4,CASSDIRAWGVQPQHF
TRBV5-1,CASSFTDRREETQYF
TRBV6-5,CASSSSPAGGIEKLFF
TRBV19,CASSMKLAVGYEQYF
TRBV28,CASSLSWTGLNTEAFF
TRBV4-3,CASSPGGNTGELFF
TRBV7-9,CASSLSGNRYEQYF
TRBV6-6,CATRRGGRVVETQYF
TRBV9,CASSVGAGSSYEQYF
TRBV7-6,CASSLAQETQYF
TRBV6-5,CASRPEQSPVDTQYF
TRBV28,CASSLWGQDQFF
TRBV7-2,CASSQRLGGDWTYEQYF
TRBV4-1,CASSRTGTGVDEQFF
TRBV6-5,CASRGDRGREETQYF
TRBV7-7,CASSESSYNEQFF
TRBV6-5,CASSYLEQNTEAFF
TRBV30,CAWTQASFLTNEKLFF
TRBV30,CAWSVLALTDTQYF
TRBV7-9,CASSLVGGGQETQYF
TRBV11-3,CASSLDGYEQYF
TRBV7-6,CASSVGGLANEQFF
TRBV7-9,CASSLAGQPGNTIYF
TRBV7-3,CASSALGLGLARRSTDTQYF
TRBV2,CASSGLAAYNEQFF
TRBV4-2,CASSQTSGDVGEQYF
TRBV28,CASSPGTFLTYEQYF
TRBV5-1,CASSFGQGNTGELFF
TRBV4-3,CASSQDRGSTTDTQYF